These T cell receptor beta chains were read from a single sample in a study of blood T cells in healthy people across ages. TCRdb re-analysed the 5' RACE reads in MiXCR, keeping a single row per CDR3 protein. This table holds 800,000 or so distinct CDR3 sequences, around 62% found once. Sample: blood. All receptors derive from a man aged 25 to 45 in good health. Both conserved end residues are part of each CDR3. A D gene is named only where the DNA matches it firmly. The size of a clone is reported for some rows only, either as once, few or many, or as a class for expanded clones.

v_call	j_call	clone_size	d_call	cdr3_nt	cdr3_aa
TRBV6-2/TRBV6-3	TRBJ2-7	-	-	TGTGCCAGCAGCCCCCTCGGGAGCGCCTACTACGAGCAGTACTTC	CASSPLGSAYYEQYF
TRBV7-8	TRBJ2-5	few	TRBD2	TGTGCCAGCAACCCGCGCGGGAGGCAAGAGACCCAGTACTTC	CASNPRGRQETQYF
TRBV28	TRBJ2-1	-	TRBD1	TGTGCCAGCAGCTCGGGACAGGAACGGAATGAGCAGTTCTTC	CASSSGQERNEQFF
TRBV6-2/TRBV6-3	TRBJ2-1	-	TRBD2	TGTGCCAGCATTCAGCGGGGGGGGAACTCTGGGTACAATGAGCAGTTCTTC	CASIQRGGNSGYNEQFF
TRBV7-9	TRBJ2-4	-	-	TGTGCCAGCAGCTTGCAGGGTACGCTGGGTGAGCAGTACTTC	CASSLQGTLGEQYF
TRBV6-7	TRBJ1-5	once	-	TGTGCCAGCAGGACAGGTTTCAGATATAGCAATCAGCCCCAGCATTTT	CASRTGFRYSNQPQHF
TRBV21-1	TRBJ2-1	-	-	TGTGCCAGCAGCGGACAGGGTGACTATGAGCAGTTCTTC	CASSGQGDYEQFF
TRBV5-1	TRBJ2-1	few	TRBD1	TGCGCCAGCAGCTCCCCGGACAGGGGCAACAATGAGCAGTTCTTC	CASSSPDRGNNEQFF
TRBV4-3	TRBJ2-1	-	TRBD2	TGCGCCAGCAGCCCTCGGACTAGCGGGGGGGCCTTGGGTAATGAGCAGTTCTTC	CASSPRTSGGALGNEQFF
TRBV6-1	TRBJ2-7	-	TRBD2	TGTGCCAGCAGCTGGGAGGGGCCCTACGAGCAGTACTTC	CASSWEGPYEQYF
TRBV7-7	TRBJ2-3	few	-	TGTGCTAGCAGCTCGGGTCCCACAGATACGCAGTATTTT	CASSSGPTDTQYF
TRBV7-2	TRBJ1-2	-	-	TGTGCCAGCAGCTTAGGTGGGATAGAGTACTATGGCTACACCTTC	CASSLGGIEYYGYTF
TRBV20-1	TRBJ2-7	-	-	TGCAGTGCTAGTAGGCAGGGGAACTACGAGCAGTACTTC	CSASRQGNYEQYF
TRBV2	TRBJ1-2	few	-	TGTGCCAGCAGAAGTACAGGGAACGGTGGCTACACCTTC	CASRSTGNGGYTF
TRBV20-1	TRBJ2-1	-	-	TGCAGTGCTAGAGGACTAGATTCGTACAATGAGCAGTTCTTC	CSARGLDSYNEQFF
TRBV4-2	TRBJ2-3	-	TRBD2	TGTGCCAGCAGCCAAGAAATCGGGGCGGGGGTTAGCACAGATACGCAGTATTTT	CASSQEIGAGVSTDTQYF
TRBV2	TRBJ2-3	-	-	TGTGCCGACGAAGCGGAAGACTACACAGATACGCAGTATTTT	CADEAEDYTDTQYF
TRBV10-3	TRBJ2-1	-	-	TGTGCCACCGACGGGAGCTCCTACAATGAGCAGTTCTTC	CATDGSSYNEQFF
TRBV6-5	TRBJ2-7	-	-	TGTGCCAGCTCCCGGGACCTACAGAATTACGAGCAGTACTTC	CASSRDLQNYEQYF
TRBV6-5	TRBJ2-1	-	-	TGTGCCAGCAGCACCGTGGGGGGCCACGAGCAGTTCTTC	CASSTVGGHEQFF
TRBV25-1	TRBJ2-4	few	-	TGTGCCAGCAGTGAATATGGAGGGGTAGCCAAAAACATTCAGTACTTC	CASSEYGGVAKNIQYF
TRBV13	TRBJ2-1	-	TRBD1	TGTGCCAGCAGCTTCCGAGGGGGCTTTGGTGAGCAGTTCTTC	CASSFRGGFGEQFF